These 30 T cell receptor beta chains originate from one sample sequenced in a study of blood T cell repertoires in COVID-19. TCRdb's table, derived via immunoSEQ multiplex PCR, lists solely in-frame clones and lacks some. Of 120,000 or so clones listed, around 80% are singletons. The sequencing sample was made of peripheral blood. These receptors were taken from a woman aged 45 to 65 with acute or convalescent COVID-19.

This clone was observed once. The V and J genes are TRBV12-3 or TRBV12-4 and TRBJ2-7, with D possibly matching TRBD1 (6 bases). This CDR3 is built from 12 residues. The V end was cut by 6 bases, the J end by 5 bases, with 11 bases between. CDR3 loop: CASSPGAHEQYF. Here the CDR3 DNA reads TGTGCCAGCAGCCCAGGGGCCCACGAGCAGTACTTC.

The J gene is TRBJ2-7, the V gene TRBV20-1, with D unresolved. The CDR3 extends over 14 amino acids. The germline V gene encodes CDR1 DFQATT and CDR2 SNEGSKA (reference sequence). Trimming removed 3 bases at V and 2 bases at J, with 14 bases between. The CDR3 protein is CSASDVSDPYEQYF. For the CDR3, the DNA is TGCAGTGCTAGTGATGTCAGCGATCCCTACGAGCAGTACTTC.

The V call is TRBV5-1, the J call TRBJ1-1, with TRBD1 matching 8 bases. This CDR3 spans 15 amino acids. Germline V gene data show CDR1 as SGHRS and CDR2 as YFSETQ. The V gene end was trimmed by 0 bases and the J gene end by 6 bases; junction bases not matched to a gene: 7. The DNA for the CDR3 is TGCGCCAGCAGCTTGGTGCAGGGGGCGAGCGCTGAAGCTTTCTTT. Translating gives CASSLVQGASAEAFF.

This clone appeared once. The chain recombines TRBV5-1 with TRBJ1-2, with 12 bases matching TRBD1. CDR1 is SGHRS and CDR2 is YFSETQ in the germline V gene. V was pared by 0 bases and J by 8 bases, with 5 bases of the junction left unmatched. This CDR3 is 15 amino acids long. The CDR3: CASSLDYGTGGGYTF. For the CDR3, the DNA is TGCGCCAGCAGCTTGGATTATGGGACAGGGGGCGGCTACACCTTC. The variable domain in full, completed from reference TRBV5-1 and TRBJ1-2, reads KAGVTQTPRYLIKTRGQQVTLSCSPISGHRSVSWYQQTPGQGLQFLFEYFSETQRNKGNFPGRFSGRQFSNSRSEMNVSTLELGDSALYLCASSLDYGTGGGYTFGSGTRLTVV.

The chain joins TRBV2 to TRBJ1-1; D is undetermined. CDR1 SNHLY and CDR2 FYNNEI come from the germline V gene. Trimming took off 0 bases at V and 0 bases at J, with 11 bases between the two ends. The length of the CDR3 is 16 residues. CDR3 in amino acids: CASSEAFGQLNTEAFF. The CDR3 bases are TGTGCCAGCAGTGAAGCGTTTGGCCAGTTGAACACTGAAGCTTTCTTT.

V gene TRBV19 combines with J gene TRBJ2-3; 7 nucleotides match TRBD1. This CDR3 spans 17 amino acids. The germline V gene has CDR1 LNHDA and CDR2 SQIVND (reference sequence). Trimming cost V 5 bases and J 3 bases; bases outside gene matches: 14. This CDR3 is CASSPPPTGVATDTQYF. CDR3 nucleotide sequence: TGTGCCAGTAGTCCCCCCCCCACAGGGGTTGCGACAGATACGCAGTATTTT.

V gene TRBV20-1 combines with J gene TRBJ2-7, with 7 positions matching TRBD1. The CDR3 loop spans 15 amino acids. CDR1 and CDR2 from the germline V gene are DFQATT and SNEGSKA (reference sequence). V dropped 3 bases and J dropped 3; count of bases not matched to a gene: 11. The CDR3: CSASPWTGWGYEQYF. The CDR3 DNA follows: TGCAGTGCTAGTCCCTGGACAGGATGGGGCTACGAGCAGTACTTC.

The genes are TRBV5-1 and TRBJ1-2, with TRBD1 matching over 9 bases. The CDR3 loop spans 16 amino acids. The germline V gene has CDR1 SGHRS and CDR2 YFSETQ. The V gene end was trimmed by 4 bases and the J gene end by 4 bases; junction bases not matched to a gene: 11. The CDR3 reads CASSPDRGRHPYGYTF. The CDR3 DNA is TGCGCCAGCAGCCCGGACAGGGGCCGTCATCCCTATGGCTACACCTTC.

V usage is TRBV2 and J usage is TRBJ1-5; TRBD1 matches at 8 bases. The CDR3 length is 16 residues. Unmatched junction bases numbered 6, after V lost 5 bases and J lost 0 bases. CDR1 SNHLY and CDR2 FYNNEI come from the germline V gene. The CDR3 here is CASSRGTGNSNQPQHF. The CDR3 DNA reads TGTGCCAGCAGTAGGGGGACAGGTAATAGCAATCAGCCCCAGCATTTT.

The genes are TRBV18 and TRBJ2-1; maybe TRBD1 (6 bases). Germline V gene data show CDR1 as KGHSH and CDR2 as LQKENI. There are 13 residues in the CDR3. V lost 10 bases and J lost 0, with 10 bases in between. The CDR3 nucleotides are TGTGCCACAGGGGAAAACTCCTACAATGAGCAGTTCTTC. It is translated as CATGENSYNEQFF. Using reference TRBV18 and TRBJ2-1 for the parts outside the CDR3, the full variable domain is NAGVMQNPRHLVRRRGQEARLRCSPMKGHSHVYWYRQLPEEGLKFMVYLQKENIIDESGMPKERFSAEFPKEGPSILRIQQVVRGDSAAYFCATGENSYNEQFFGPGTRLTVL.

The genes are TRBV28 and TRBJ1-6; TRBD1 agrees at 7 bases. CDR3 length: 17 residues. Germline CDR1 MDHEN, CDR2 SYDVKM. V dropped 4 bases and J dropped 4; count of bases not matched to a gene: 10. The CDR3 sequence: CASSSFEAGGYNSPLHF. As DNA, the CDR3 is TGTGCCAGCAGTTCCTTTGAGGCAGGGGGTTATAATTCACCCCTCCACTTT.

The V gene is TRBV4-2, the J gene TRBJ1-1, with D possibly being TRBD1 (6 bases). CDR3 length: 13 amino acids. V was shortened by 7 bases and J by 5 bases, with 14 bases between the two germline ends. Germline CDR1 is LGHNA and CDR2 is YNFKEQ. The CDR3 region is CASKPTGNTEAFF. For the CDR3, the DNA is TGTGCCAGCAAACCAACAGGGAATACTGAAGCTTTCTTT.

In this sample, this clone turned up a few times. Other nucleotide sequences from this sample produce the same CDR3. The V and J genes are TRBV5-1 and TRBJ1-2, with TRBD1 as a possible D gene (6 bases). CDR1 SGHRS and CDR2 YFSETQ come from the germline V gene. V was cut by 3 bases and J by 6 bases, with 15 bases left in between. This CDR3 is 14 amino acids long. In nucleotides, the CDR3 is TGCGCCAGCAGCTCTACAGGGACCGGAGATGGCTACACCTTC. Translation: CASSSTGTGDGYTF.

The chain uses TRBV3-1 (or the pseudogene TRBV3-2) and TRBJ2-1; 9 bases fit TRBD2. The CDR3 is 15 amino acids. V was pared by 4 bases and J by 5 bases, with 6 bases of the junction left unmatched. Per the germline V gene, CDR1 is LGHDT and CDR2 is YNNKEL (reference sequence). CDR3 sequence: CASSPLLAGDNEQFF. The CDR3, as DNA: TGTGCCAGCAGCCCCCTTTTAGCGGGAGACAATGAGCAGTTCTTC.

The genes are TRBV28 and TRBJ2-6; D is unclear. The CDR3 totals 15 residues. The germline V and J ends were trimmed by 3 bases and 0 bases, with 6 bases remaining between them. Germline CDR1 MDHEN, CDR2 SYDVKM. The CDR3: CASSFSGSGANVLTF. The CDR3, as DNA: TGTGCCAGCAGTTTTTCGGGCTCTGGGGCCAACGTCCTGACTTTC.

The DNA of the CDR3 is TGTGCCAGCAGTTACCACAGGAGCATGAACACTGAAGCTTTCTTT. Its translation is CASSYHRSMNTEAFF. The rearrangement uses TRBV6-5 and TRBJ1-1, with a weak D call TRBD1 (5 bases). This CDR3 has 15 residues. The V gene lost 2 bases and the J gene lost 0 bases, with 10 bases spanning the gap. Germline CDR1 is MNHEY and CDR2 is SVGAGI.

The chain is built from TRBV28 and TRBJ2-7; TRBD1 matches at 7 bases. Germline loops: CDR1 MDHEN, CDR2 SYDVKM. There are 13 residues in the CDR3. CDR3 DNA: TGTGCTTCGAGAGGGGACAGACTCTACGAGCAGTACTTC. Its translation: CASRGDRLYEQYF. The full variable domain, rest sourced from reference TRBV28 and TRBJ2-7, is DVKVTQSSRYLVKRTGEKVFLECVQDMDHENMFWYRQDPGLGLRLIYFSYDVKMKEKGDIPEGYSVSREKKERFSLILESASTNQTSMYLCASRGDRLYEQYFGPGTRLTVT.

The chain has TRBV24-1 and TRBJ2-5; D may be TRBD1 (5 bases). In germline, CDR1 is KGHDR, CDR2 SFDVKD. Deletions cut 3 bases from V and 5 bases from J, with 12 bases between. The CDR3 extends over 14 amino acids. CDR3 protein: CATSDTGFGETQYF. As DNA, the CDR3 is TGTGCCACCAGTGATACAGGCTTTGGGGAGACCCAGTACTTC.

The chain recombines TRBV9 with TRBJ2-1; TRBD2 matches at 8 bases. The CDR3 totals 15 residues. CDR1 is SGDLS and CDR2 is YYNGEE in the germline V gene. Trimming took 4 bases from V and 0 from J; bases not matched to a gene: 3. This chain's CDR3 is CASSTGGSSYNEQFF. CDR3 sequence (DNA): TGTGCCAGCAGCACGGGGGGGAGCTCCTACAATGAGCAGTTCTTC.

CDR3 sequence (DNA): TGTGCCAGCAGCTATAGCGGGGGGGGTACAGATACGCAGTATTTT. Its translation is CASSYSGGGTDTQYF. This chain joins TRBV3-1 (or the pseudogene TRBV3-2) and TRBJ2-3, with 11 bases that match TRBD2. Germline trimming cut 5 bases from V and 3 bases from J; bases unmatched to any gene: 4. Per germline, CDR1 LGHDT and CDR2 YNNKEL (reference sequence). The CDR3 runs to 15 residues.

This clone has more than one count but fewer than ten. V is TRBV2 and J is TRBJ2-7; a possible D gene is TRBD2 (5 bases). The CDR3 totals 14 residues. Per the germline V gene, CDR1 is SNHLY and CDR2 is FYNNEI. The ends were cut back, 6 bases at V and 2 bases at J, with 14 bases in the middle. Here the CDR3 reads CASSVVAPPYEQYF. Written as DNA, the CDR3 is TGTGCCAGCAGCGTGGTAGCGCCACCCTACGAGCAGTACTTC.

J is TRBJ2-7 and V is TRBV30, with 8 bases lining up with TRBD2. The CDR3 has 14 residues. V dropped 2 bases and J dropped 6; count of bases not matched to a gene: 9. The germline CDR1 and CDR2 sequences are GTSNPN and SVGIG (reference sequence). The CDR3 DNA reads as TGTGCCTGGAGTACCTTCGGGGGGGCGAGCGAGCAGTACTTC. This sequence encodes CAWSTFGGASEQYF.

The chain recombines TRBV5-4 with TRBJ2-3; possibly TRBD1 for D (5 bases). Trimming shortened V by 0 bases and J by 2 bases, and 7 bases separated the two germline ends. Germline V CDR1 and CDR2: SGHNT, YYREEE (reference sequence). CDR3 length equals 14 residues. As DNA, the CDR3 is TGTGCCAGCAGCTTGGGTGGGGCCACAGATACGCAGTATTTT. Its protein product is CASSLGGATDTQYF.

The gene calls are TRBV27 and TRBJ2-7, with 14 nucleotides matching TRBD2. CDR3 length equals 15 residues. Germline CDR1 MNHEY, CDR2 SMNVEV (reference sequence). J was trimmed by 5 bases and V by 4 bases; bases with no gene match: 4. CDR3 region: CASSSGLAGGHEQYF. CDR3 DNA: TGTGCCAGCAGTTCTGGACTAGCGGGAGGTCACGAGCAGTACTTC.

This chain connects TRBV11-2 to TRBJ2-1, with D hard to call. The germline CDR1 and CDR2 sequences are SGHAT and FQNNGV. With 1 base removed from V and 8 bases from J, the gap between germline ends came to 18 bases. The CDR3 is 16 residues long. DNA for the CDR3: TGTGCCAGCAGCTTAGTAGGCCTCTCGAGCGTCGATGAGCAGTTCTTC. Its translation: CASSLVGLSSVDEQFF.

The chain uses TRBV7-8 and TRBJ1-5; D is unresolved. The germline CDR1 and CDR2 sequences are SGHVS and FQNEAQ. This CDR3 spans 13 amino acids. The germline V and J ends were trimmed by 1 base and 5 bases, with 6 bases remaining between them. The CDR3 is CASSLGRDQPQHF. The CDR3 coding sequence is TGTGCCAGCAGCTTAGGCCGGGATCAGCCCCAGCATTTT.

The chain has TRBV6-5 and TRBJ2-7; 7 nucleotides agree with TRBD1. Trimming removed 6 bases from V and 6 bases from J; junction bases left unmatched: 11. The CDR3 contains 14 residues. Germline V gene lookup returns CDR1 MNHEY and CDR2 SVGAGI. CDR3 sequence: CASRLNSKGAEQYF. CDR3 nucleotides: TGTGCCAGCAGGCTGAATAGTAAGGGGGCCGAGCAGTACTTC.

This clone was seen only a few times. The gene calls are TRBV28 and TRBJ1-1; 12 nucleotides align to TRBD1. The length of the CDR3 is 15 residues. After removal of 5 bases from V and 6 bases from J, the junction contained 7 bases not matched to a gene. CDR1 is MDHEN, CDR2 SYDVKM, per germline. In DNA form, the CDR3 reads TGTGCCAGCAGTCCTCTGGGACAGGGGGCGGCTGAAGCTTTCTTT. Amino acid sequence: CASSPLGQGAAEAFF.

J is TRBJ2-1 and V is TRBV18; TRBD1 aligns across 9 bases. Trimming removed 3 bases from V and 8 bases from J; junction bases left unmatched: 8. CDR1 is KGHSH and CDR2 is LQKENI in the germline V gene. This CDR3 is 15 amino acids long. This CDR3 is CASSPGTGSAHEQFF. The CDR3 DNA reads as TGTGCCAGCTCACCCGGGACAGGGAGCGCCCATGAGCAGTTCTTC. Full variable domain (rest looked up from reference TRBV18 and TRBJ2-1): NAGVMQNPRHLVRRRGQEARLRCSPMKGHSHVYWYRQLPEEGLKFMVYLQKENIIDESGMPKERFSAEFPKEGPSILRIQQVVRGDSAAYFCASSPGTGSAHEQFFGPGTRLTVL.

The rearrangement uses TRBV4-1 and TRBJ2-1; 10 nucleotides line up with TRBD1. The CDR3 runs 17 residues. J lost 0 bases, V lost 4 bases, and 6 bases had no gene match. Germline CDR1 reads MGHRA; CDR2 reads YSYEKL. The CDR3 DNA reads as TGCGCCAGCAGCCTATCCCGACAGGGGGCCTCCTACAATGAGCAGTTCTTC. It specifies CASSLSRQGASYNEQFF.